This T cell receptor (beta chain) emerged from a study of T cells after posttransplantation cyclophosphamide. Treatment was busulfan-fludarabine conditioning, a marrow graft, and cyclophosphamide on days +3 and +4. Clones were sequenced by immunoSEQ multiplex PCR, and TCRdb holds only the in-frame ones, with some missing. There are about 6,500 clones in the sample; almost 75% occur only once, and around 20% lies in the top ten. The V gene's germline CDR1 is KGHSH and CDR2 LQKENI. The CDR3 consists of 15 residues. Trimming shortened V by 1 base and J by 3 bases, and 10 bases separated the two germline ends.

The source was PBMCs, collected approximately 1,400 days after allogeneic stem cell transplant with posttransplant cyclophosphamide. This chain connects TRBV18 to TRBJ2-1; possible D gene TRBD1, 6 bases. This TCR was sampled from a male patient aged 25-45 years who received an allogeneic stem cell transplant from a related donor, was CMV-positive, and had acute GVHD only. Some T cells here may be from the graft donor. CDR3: CASSPLQDSYNEQFF. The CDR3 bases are TGTGCCAGCTCACCACTTCAGGACAGCTACAATGAGCAGTTCTTC.